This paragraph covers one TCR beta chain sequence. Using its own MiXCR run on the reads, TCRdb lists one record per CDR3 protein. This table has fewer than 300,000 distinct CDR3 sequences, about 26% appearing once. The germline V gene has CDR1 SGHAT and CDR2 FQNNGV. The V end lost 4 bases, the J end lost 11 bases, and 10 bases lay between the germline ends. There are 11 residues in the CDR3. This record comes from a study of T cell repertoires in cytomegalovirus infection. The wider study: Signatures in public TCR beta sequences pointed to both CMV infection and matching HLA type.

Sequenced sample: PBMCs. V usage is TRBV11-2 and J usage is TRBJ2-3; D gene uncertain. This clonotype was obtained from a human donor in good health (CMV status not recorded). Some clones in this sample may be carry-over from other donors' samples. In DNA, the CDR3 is TGTGCCAGCAGCTACGTTTCGGAGCAGTATTTT. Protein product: CASSYVSEQYF.